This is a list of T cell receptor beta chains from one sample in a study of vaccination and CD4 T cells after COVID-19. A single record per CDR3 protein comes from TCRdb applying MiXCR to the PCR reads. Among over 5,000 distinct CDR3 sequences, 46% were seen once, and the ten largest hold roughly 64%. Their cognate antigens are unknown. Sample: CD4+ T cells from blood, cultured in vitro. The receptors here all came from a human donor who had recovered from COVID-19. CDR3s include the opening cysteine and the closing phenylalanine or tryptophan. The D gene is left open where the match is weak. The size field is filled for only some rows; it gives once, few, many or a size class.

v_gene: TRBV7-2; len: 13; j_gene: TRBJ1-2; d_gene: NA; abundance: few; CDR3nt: TGTGCCAGCAGCTTAGGGAGGGACGTTGGCTACACCTTC; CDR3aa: CASSLGRDVGYTF
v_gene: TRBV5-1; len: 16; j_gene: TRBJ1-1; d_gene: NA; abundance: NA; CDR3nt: TGCGCCAGCAGCTTTACTTATCCGGTTGTGGACACTGAAGCTTTCTTT; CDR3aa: CASSFTYPVVDTEAFF
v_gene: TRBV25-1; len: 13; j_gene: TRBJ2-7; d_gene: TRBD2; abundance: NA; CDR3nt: TGTGCCAGCAGTGGGGGACTACTCTACGAGCAGTACTTC; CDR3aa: CASSGGLLYEQYF
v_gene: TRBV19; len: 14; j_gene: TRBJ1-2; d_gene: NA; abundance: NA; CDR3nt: TGTGCCAGTAGACCCTTCGACAGACTCTATGGCTACACCTTC; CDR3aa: CASRPFDRLYGYTF
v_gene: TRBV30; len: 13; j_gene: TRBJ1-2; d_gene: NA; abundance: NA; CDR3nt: TGTGCCTGGAGAAGGTCCAAGGGAGATGGCTACACCTTC; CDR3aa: CAWRRSKGDGYTF
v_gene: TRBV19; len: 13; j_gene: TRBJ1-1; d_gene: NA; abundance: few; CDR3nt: TGTGCCAGTATCGGGATTCTGGGCACTGAAGCTTTCTTT; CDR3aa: CASIGILGTEAFF
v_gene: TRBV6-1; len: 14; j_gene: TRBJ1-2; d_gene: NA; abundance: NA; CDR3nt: TGTGCCAGCAGTACAACGGGGGGGGGCGGTGGCTACACCTTC; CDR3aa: CASSTTGGGGGYTF
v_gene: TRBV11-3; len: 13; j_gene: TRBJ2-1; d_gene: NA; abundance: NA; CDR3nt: TGTGCCAGCAGCTTAGGGGGAATAAATGAGCAGTTCTTC; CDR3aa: CASSLGGINEQFF
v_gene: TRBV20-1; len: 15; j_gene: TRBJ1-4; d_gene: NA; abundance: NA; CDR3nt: TGCGGTGCTATAGGGGCCTTTGCAACTAATGAAAAACTGTTTTTT; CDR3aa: CGAIGAFATNEKLFF
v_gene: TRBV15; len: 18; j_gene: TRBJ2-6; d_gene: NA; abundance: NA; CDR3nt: TGTGCCACCAGCAGGTCCGGGACGGTGACCTCTGGGGCCAACGTCCTGACTTTC; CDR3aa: CATSRSGTVTSGANVLTF
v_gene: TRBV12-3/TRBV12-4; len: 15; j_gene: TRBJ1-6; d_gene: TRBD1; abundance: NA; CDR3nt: TGTGCCAGCAGACCAGGGGGCTCCTATAATTCACCCCTCCACTTT; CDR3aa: CASRPGGSYNSPLHF
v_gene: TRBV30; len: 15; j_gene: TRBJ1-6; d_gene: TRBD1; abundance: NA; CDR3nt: TGTGCCTGGGGTGGACAGGGGAGTTACAATTCACCCCTCCACTTT; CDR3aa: CAWGGQGSYNSPLHF
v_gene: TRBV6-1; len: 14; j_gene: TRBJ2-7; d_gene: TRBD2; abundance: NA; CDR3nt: TGTGCCAGCAGCCGACTAGCGGGAACCTACGAGCAGTACTTC; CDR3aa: CASSRLAGTYEQYF
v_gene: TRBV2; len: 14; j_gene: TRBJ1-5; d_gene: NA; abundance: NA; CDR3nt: TGTGCCAGCAGTGACTCTACAGGGTACCAGCCCCAGCATTTT; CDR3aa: CASSDSTGYQPQHF
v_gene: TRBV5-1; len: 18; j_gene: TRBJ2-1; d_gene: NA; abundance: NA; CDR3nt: TGCGCCAGCAGCTTGGAAGGAGGACGGACAGCATCCTACAATGAGCAGTTCTTC; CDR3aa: CASSLEGGRTASYNEQFF
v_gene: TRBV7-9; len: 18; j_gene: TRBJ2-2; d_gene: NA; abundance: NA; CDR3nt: TGTGCCAGCAGCTTGGGGCGATTCAGGGCCGGACACACCGGGGAGCTGTTTTTT; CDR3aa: CASSLGRFRAGHTGELFF
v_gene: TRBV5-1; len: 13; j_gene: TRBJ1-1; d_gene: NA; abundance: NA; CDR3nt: TGCGCCAGCAGCCTCGGCCCGAACACTGAAGCTTTCTTT; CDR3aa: CASSLGPNTEAFF
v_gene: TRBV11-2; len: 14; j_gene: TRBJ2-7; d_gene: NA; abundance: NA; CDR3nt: TGTGCCAGCAGCTTAGCGGGCCTCTCCTACGAGCAGTACTTC; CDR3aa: CASSLAGLSYEQYF